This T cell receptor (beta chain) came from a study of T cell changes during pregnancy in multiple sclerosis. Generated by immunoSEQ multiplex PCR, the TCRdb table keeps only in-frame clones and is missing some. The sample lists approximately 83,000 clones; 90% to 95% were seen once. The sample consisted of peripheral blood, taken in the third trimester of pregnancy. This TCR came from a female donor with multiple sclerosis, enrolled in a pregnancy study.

The CDR3 DNA is TGTGCCAGCAGCCCAGGGGCGGATGAGCAGTTCTTC. Translating gives CASSPGADEQFF. The chain couples TRBV11-2 to TRBJ2-1, with a possible D match to TRBD1 (6 bases). Germline V gene data show CDR1 as SGHAT and CDR2 as FQNNGV. The ends were cut back, 5 bases at V and 8 bases at J, with 10 bases in the middle. This CDR3 has 12 residues.